This T cell receptor beta chain comes out of a study of T cells after yellow fever vaccination. Per germline, CDR1 SGHKS and CDR2 YYEKEE (reference sequence). This CDR3 has 14 amino acids. Trimming shortened V by 1 base and J by 4 bases, and 12 bases separated the two germline ends. Production of TCR cDNA was by 5'RACE template switching, which also added a universal primer site and UMIs. TCRdb analysed the 5' RACE reads with MiXCR anew, one entry per CDR3 protein. The data show roughly 250,000 distinct CDR3 sequences, roughly 13% seen once. V gene TRBV5-5 combines with J gene TRBJ2-7; D possibly matches TRBD1 or TRBD2 (5 bases each). The clonotype comes from a man aged 25-40 years who received the YFV17D yellow fever vaccine. The sequencing here drew on CD4+ T cells sorted from PBMCs, taken 45 days after the yellow fever booster vaccination. CDR3 protein: CASSLQVGEYEQYF. CDR3 nucleotide sequence: TGTGCCAGCAGCTTGCAAGTGGGGGAGTACGAGCAGTACTTC.